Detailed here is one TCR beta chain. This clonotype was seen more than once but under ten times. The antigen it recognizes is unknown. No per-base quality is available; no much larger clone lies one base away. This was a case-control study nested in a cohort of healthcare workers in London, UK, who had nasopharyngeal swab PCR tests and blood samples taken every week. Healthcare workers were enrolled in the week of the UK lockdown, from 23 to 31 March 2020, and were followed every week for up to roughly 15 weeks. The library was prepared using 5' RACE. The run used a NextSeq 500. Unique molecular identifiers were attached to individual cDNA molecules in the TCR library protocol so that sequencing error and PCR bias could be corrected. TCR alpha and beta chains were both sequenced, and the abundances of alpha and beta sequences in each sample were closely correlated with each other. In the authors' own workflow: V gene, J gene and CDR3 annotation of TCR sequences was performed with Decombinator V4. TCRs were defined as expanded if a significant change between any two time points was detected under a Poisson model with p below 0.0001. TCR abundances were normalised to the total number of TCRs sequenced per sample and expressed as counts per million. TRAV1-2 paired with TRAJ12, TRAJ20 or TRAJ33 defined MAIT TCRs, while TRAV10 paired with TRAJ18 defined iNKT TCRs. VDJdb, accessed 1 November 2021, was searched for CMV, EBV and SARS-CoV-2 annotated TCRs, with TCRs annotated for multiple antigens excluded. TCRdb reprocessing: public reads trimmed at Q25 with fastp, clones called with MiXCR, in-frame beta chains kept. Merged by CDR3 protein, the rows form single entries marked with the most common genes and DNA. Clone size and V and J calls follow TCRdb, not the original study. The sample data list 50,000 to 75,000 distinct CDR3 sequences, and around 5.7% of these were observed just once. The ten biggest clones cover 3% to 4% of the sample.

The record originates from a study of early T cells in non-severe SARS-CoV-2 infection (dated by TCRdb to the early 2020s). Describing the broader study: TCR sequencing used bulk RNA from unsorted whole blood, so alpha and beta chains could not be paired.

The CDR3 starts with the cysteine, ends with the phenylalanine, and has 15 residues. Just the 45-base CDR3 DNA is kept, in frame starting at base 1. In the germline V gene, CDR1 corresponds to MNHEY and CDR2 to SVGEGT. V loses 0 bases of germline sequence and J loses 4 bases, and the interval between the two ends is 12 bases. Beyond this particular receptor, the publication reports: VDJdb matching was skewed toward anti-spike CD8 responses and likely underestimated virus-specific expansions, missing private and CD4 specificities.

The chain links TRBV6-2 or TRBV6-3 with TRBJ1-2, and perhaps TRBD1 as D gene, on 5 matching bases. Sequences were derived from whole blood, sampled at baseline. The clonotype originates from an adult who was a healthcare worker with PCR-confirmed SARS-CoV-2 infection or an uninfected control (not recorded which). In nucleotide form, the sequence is TGTGCCAGCAGTTACTCGGTGCAGGGCCTCTATGGCTACACCTTC. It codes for CASSYSVQGLYGYTF.